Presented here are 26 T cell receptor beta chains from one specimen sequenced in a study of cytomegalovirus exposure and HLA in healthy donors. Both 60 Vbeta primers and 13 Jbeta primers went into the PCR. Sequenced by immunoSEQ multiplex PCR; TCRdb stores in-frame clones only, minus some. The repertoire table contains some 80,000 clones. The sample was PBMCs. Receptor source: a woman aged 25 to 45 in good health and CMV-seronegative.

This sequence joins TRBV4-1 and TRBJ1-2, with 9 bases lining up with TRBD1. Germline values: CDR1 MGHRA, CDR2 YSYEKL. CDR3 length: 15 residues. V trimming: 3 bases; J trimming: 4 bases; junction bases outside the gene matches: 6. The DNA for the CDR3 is TGCGCCAGCAGCCACCCGGGACAGGGTCTCTATGGCTACACCTTC. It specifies CASSHPGQGLYGYTF.

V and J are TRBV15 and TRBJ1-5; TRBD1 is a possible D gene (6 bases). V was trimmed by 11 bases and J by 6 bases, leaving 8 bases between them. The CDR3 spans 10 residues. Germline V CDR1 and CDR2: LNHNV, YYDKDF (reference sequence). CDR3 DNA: TGTGCCGCAGGGGTTCAGCCCCAGCATTTT. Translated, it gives CAAGVQPQHF.

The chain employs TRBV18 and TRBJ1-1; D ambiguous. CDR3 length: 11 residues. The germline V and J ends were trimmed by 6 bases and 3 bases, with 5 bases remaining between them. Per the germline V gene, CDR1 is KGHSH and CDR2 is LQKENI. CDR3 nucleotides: TGTGCCAGCTCCTTCGACACTGAAGCTTTCTTT. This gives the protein CASSFDTEAFF.

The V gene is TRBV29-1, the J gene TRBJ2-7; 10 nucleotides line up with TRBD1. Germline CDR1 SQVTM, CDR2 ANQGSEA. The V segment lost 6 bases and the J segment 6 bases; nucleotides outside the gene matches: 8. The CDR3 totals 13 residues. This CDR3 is CSVIPRTGGEQYF. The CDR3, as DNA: TGCAGCGTAATCCCCCGGACAGGGGGCGAGCAGTACTTC.

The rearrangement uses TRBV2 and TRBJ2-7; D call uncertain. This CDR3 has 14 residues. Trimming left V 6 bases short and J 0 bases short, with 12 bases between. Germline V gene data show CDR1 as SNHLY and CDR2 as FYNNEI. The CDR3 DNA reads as TGTGCCAGCAGAAGAGACTCGAACTCCTACGAGCAGTACTTC. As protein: CASRRDSNSYEQYF.

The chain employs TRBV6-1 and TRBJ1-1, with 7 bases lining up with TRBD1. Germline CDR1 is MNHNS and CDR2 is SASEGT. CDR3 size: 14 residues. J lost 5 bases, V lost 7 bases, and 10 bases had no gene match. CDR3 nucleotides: TGTGCCAGCAAAACGGGACAGCCGAGGACTGAAGCTTTCTTT. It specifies CASKTGQPRTEAFF.

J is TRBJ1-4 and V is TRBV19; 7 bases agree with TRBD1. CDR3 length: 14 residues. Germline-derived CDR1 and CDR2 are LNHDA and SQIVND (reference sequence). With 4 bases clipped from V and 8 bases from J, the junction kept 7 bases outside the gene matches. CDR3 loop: CASSSYDREEKLFF. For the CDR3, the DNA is TGTGCCAGTAGTAGTTACGACAGGGAGGAAAAACTGTTTTTT.

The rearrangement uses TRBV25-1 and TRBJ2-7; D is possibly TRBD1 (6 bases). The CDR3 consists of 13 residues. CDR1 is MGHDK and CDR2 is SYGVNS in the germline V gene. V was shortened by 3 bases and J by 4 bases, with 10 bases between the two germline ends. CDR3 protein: CASSDGQGYEQYF. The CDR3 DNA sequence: TGTGCCAGCAGTGACGGGCAGGGGTACGAGCAGTACTTC.

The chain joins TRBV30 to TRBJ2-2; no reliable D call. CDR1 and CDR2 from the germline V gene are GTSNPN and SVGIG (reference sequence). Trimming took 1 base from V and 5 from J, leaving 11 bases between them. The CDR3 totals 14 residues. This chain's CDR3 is CAWSETGITGELFF. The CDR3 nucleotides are TGTGCCTGGAGTGAAACGGGTATAACCGGGGAGCTGTTTTTT.

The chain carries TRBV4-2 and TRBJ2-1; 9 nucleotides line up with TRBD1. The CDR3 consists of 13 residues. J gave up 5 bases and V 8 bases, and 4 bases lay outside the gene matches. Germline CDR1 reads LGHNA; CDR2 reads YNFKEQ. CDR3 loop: CASGTGSHNEQFF. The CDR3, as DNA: TGTGCCAGCGGGACAGGGAGCCACAATGAGCAGTTCTTC.

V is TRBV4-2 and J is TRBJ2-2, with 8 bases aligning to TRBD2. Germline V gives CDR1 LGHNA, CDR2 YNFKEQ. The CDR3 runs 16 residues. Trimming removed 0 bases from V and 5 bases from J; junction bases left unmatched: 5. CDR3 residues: CASSQDRTSPTGELFF. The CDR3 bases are TGTGCCAGCAGCCAAGATAGGACTAGCCCGACCGGGGAGCTGTTTTTT.

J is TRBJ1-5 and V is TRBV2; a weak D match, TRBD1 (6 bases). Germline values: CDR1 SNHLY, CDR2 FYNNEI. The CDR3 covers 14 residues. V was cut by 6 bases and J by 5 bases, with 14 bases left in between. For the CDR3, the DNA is TGTGCCAGCAGCGGTCAGGGGTTTGATCAGCCCCAGCATTTT. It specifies CASSGQGFDQPQHF. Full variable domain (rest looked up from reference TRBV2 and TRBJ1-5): EPEVTQTPSHQVTQMGQEVILRCVPISNHLYFYWYRQILGQKVEFLVSFYNNEISEKSEIFDDQFSVERPDGSNFTLKIRSTKLEDSAMYFCASSGQGFDQPQHFGDGTRLSIL.

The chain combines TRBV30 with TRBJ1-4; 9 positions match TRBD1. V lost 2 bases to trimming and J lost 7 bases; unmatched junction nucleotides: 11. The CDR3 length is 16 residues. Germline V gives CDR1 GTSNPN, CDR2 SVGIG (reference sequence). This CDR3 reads CAWSRGQGSAGEKLFF. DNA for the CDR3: TGTGCCTGGAGTCGCGGACAGGGGTCGGCTGGTGAAAAACTGTTTTTT. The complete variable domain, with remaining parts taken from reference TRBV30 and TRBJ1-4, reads SQTIHQWPATLVQPVGSPLSLECTVEGTSNPNLYWYRQAAGRGLQLLFYSVGIGQISSEVPQNLSASRPQDRQFILSSKKLLLSDSGFYLCAWSRGQGSAGEKLFFGSGTQLSVL.

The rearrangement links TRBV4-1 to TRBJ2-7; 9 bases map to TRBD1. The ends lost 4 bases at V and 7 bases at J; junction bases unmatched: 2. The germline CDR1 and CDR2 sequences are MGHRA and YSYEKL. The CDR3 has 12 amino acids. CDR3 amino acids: CASSRTGEEQYF. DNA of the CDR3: TGCGCCAGCAGCCGGACAGGGGAAGAGCAGTACTTC.

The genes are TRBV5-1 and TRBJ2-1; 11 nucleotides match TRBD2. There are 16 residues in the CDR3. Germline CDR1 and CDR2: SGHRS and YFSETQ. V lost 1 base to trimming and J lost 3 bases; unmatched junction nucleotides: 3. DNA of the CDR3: TGCGCCAGCAGCTTGACTAGCGGGAGCTTCTACAATGAGCAGTTCTTC. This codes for CASSLTSGSFYNEQFF.

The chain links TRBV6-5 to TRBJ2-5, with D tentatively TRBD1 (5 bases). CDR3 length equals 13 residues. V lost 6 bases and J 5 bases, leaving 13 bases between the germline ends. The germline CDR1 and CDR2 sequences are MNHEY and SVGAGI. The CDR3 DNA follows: TGTGCCAGCAGACCTCAGGGCTTGGAGACCCAGTACTTC. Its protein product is CASRPQGLETQYF.

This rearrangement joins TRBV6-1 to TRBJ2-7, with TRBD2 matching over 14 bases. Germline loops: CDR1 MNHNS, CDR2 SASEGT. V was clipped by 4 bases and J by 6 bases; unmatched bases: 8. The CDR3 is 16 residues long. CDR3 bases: TGTGCCAGCAGTGCTTTACCGGGACTAGCGGGAGTCGAGCAGTACTTC. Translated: CASSALPGLAGVEQYF.

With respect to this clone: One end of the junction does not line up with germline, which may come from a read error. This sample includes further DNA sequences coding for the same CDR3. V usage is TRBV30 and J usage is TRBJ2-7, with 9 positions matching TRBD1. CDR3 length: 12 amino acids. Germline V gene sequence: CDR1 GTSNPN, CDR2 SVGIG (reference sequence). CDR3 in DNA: TGCGCCTTTGGACAGGGGACCTACGAGCAGTACTTC. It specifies CAFGQGTYEQYF.

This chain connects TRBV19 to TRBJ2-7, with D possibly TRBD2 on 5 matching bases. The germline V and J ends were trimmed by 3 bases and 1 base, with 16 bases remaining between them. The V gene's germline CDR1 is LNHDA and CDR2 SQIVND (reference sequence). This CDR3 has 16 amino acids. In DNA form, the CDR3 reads TGTGCCAGTAGTATCCGGCACACTCGAGGGTCCTACGAGCAGTACTTC. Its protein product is CASSIRHTRGSYEQYF.

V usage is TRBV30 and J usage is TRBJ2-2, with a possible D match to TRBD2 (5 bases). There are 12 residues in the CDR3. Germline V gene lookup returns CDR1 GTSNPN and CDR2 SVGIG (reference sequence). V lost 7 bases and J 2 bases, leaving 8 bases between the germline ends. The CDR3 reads CAYRGNTGELFF. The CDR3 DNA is TGTGCCTACCGGGGAAACACCGGGGAGCTGTTTTTT. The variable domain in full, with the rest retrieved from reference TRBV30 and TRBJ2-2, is SQTIHQWPATLVQPVGSPLSLECTVEGTSNPNLYWYRQAAGRGLQLLFYSVGIGQISSEVPQNLSASRPQDRQFILSSKKLLLSDSGFYLCAYRGNTGELFFGEGSRLTVL.

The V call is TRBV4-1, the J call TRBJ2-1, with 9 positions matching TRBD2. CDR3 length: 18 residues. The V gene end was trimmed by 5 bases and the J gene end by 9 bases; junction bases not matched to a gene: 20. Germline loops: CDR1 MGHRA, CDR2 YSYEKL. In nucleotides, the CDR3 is TGCGCCAGCAGCTGCCAACCTGGGACTAGCATGGTGTGTGGTGAGCAGTTCTTC. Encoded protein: CASSCQPGTSMVCGEQFF.

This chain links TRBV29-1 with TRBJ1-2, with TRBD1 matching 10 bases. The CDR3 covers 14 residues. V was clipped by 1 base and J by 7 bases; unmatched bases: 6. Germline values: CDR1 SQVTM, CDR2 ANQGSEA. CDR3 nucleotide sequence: TGCAGCGTTGAAGTGGGGGGACAGGGGTCTGGCTACACCTTC. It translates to CSVEVGGQGSGYTF.

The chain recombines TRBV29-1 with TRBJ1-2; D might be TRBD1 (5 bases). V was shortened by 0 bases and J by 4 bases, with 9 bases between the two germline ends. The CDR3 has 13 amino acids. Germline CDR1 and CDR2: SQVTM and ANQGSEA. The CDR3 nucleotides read TGCAGCGTTGAAGAGGGGGGGTTCTATGGCTACACCTTC. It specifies CSVEEGGFYGYTF.

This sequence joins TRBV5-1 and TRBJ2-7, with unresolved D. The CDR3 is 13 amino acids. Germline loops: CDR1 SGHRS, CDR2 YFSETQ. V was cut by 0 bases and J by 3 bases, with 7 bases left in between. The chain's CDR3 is CASSLGIVYEQYF. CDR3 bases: TGCGCCAGCAGCTTGGGAATAGTCTACGAGCAGTACTTC.

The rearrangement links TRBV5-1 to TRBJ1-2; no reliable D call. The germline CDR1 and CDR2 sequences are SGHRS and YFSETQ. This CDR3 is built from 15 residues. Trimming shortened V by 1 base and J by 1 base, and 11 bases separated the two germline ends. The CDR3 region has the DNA TGCGCCAGCAGCTTGTGGCAGGCTGGTAACTATGGCTACACCTTC. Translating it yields CASSLWQAGNYGYTF.

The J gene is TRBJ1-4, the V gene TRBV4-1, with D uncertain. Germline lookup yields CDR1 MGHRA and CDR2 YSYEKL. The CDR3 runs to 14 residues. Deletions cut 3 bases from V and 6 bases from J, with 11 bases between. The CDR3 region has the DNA TGCGCCAGCAGCCAGTCAGGTCTCGATGAAAAACTGTTTTTT. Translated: CASSQSGLDEKLFF.